This T cell receptor (beta chain) was documented in a study of shared clonotypes between healthy human individuals. Study information: Each donor's CD4 naive and CD4 memory cells filled three plates apiece, CD8 naive two, and CD8 memory one.

The donors were adults (healthy and HIV-negative) with no recent acute infections or vaccinations. The V and J ends lost 6 bases and 0 bases respectively, with 8 bases between them. Germline CDR1 LNHDA, CDR2 SQIVND (reference sequence). The CDR3 is 13 residues long. Authors' data handling: From ImmunoSEQ came sequences covering only the junction and carrying no quality scores, so filtering differed. The method was immunoSEQ multiplex PCR; TCRdb's version includes in-frame clones alone and lacks a portion of them. V, J and clone size reflect that table, while D and trimming were determined from the DNA. The sample has 550,000 to 850,000 clones, over 65% seen once; the top ten hold more than 1.5%.

The sequence came from a woman in her twenties or thirties in good health. The chain links TRBV19 to TRBJ2-5; no reliable D call. Source material: memory CD4+ T cells sorted from blood. Subset noted: CD45RA-negative fraction. The CDR3 loop is CASSEPYQETQYF. Here the CDR3 DNA reads TGTGCCAGTAGCGAACCGTACCAAGAGACCCAGTACTTC.